This T cell receptor (beta chain) was sequenced for a study of blood T cell repertoires in COVID-19. Study in general: Collection of acute and convalescent COVID-19 samples took place in the United States, Italy and Spain.

The authors' processing: Nucleated cell counts were estimated from reference gene primer amplification. Sequencing was performed with immunoSEQ multiplex PCR; in TCRdb, only in-frame clones are kept and a portion is missing. D and trimming come from the DNA, and the V and J calls and clone size come from that table. The data hold about 150,000 clones, with roughly 88% observed a single time. This sequence originates from a woman aged 55-69 years with acute or convalescent COVID-19. What was sequenced was peripheral blood.

The DNA for the CDR3 is TGTGCCAGCAGTGACCTCCTCGGGACAGGGGGCTACGAGCAGTACTTC. Translating it yields CASSDLLGTGGYEQYF. The chain combines TRBV6-1 with TRBJ2-7; 11 bases line up with TRBD1. After removal of 3 bases from V and 3 bases from J, the junction contained 7 bases not matched to a gene. Germline V gives CDR1 MNHNS, CDR2 SASEGT. CDR3 length: 16 amino acids.